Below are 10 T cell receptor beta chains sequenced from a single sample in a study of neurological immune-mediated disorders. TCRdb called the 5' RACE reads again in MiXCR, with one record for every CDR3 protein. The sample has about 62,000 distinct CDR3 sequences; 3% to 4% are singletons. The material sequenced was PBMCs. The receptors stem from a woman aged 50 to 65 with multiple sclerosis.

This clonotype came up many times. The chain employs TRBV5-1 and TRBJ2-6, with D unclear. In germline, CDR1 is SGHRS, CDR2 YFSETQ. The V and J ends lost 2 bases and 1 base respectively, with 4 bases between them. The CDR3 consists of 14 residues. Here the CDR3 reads CASSFRSGANVLTF. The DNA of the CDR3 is TGCGCCAGCAGCTTTAGGTCTGGGGCCAACGTCCTGACTTTC.

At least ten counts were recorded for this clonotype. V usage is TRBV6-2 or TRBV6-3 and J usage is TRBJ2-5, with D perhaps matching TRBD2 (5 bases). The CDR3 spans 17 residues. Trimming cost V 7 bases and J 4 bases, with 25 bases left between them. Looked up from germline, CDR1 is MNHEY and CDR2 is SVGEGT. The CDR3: CASTVRYLAGGGETQYF. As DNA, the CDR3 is TGTGCCAGCACTGTTCGCTACCTAGCAGGAGGCGGAGAGACCCAGTACTTC.

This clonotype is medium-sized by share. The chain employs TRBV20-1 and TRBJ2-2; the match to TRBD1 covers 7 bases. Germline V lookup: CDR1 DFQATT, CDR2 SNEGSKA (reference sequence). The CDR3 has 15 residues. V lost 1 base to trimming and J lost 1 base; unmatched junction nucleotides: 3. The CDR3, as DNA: TGCAGTGCTAGAGGACAGGGACAGAACACCGGGGAGCTGTTTTTT. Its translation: CSARGQGQNTGELFF.

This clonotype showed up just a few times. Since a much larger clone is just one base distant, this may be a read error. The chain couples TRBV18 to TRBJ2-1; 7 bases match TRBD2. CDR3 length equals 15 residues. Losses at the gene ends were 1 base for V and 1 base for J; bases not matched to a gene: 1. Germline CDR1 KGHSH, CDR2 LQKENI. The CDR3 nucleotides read TGTGCCAGCTCACCACGCGGGAGATCCTACAATGAGCAGTTCTTC. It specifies CASSPRGRSYNEQFF.

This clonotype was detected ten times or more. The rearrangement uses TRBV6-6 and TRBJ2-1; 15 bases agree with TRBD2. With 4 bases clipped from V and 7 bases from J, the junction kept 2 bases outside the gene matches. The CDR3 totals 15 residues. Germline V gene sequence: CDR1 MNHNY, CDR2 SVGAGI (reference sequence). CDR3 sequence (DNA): TGTGCCAGCAGTTGGACTAGCGGGAGGGAAAATGAGCAGTTCTTC. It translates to CASSWTSGRENEQFF.

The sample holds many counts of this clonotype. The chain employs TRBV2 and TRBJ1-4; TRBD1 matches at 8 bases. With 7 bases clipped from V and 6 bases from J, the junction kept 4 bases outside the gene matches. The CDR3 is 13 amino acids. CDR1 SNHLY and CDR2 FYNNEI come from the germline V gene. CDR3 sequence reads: CASNLDRDEKLFF. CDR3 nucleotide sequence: TGTGCCAGCAACCTGGACAGGGATGAAAAACTGTTTTTT.

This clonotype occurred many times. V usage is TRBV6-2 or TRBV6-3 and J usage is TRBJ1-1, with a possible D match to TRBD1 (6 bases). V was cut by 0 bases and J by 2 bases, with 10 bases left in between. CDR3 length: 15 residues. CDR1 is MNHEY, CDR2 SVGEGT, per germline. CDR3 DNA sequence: TGTGCCAGCAGTTACTCGGGCAGGGGTAACACTGAAGCTTTCTTT. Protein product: CASSYSGRGNTEAFF.

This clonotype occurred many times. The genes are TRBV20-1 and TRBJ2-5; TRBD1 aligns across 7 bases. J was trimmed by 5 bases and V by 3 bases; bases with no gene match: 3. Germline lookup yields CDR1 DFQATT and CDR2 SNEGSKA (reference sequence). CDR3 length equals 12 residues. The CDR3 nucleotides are TGCAGTGCTAGTACAGGGGTTGAGACCCAGTACTTC. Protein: CSASTGVETQYF.

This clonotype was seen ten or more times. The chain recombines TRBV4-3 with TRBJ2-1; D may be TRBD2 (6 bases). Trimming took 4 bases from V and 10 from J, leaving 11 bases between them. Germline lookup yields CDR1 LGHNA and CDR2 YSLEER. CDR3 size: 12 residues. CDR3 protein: CASSPSGVEQFF. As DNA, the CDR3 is TGCGCCAGCAGCCCCTCGGGGGTGGAGCAGTTCTTC.

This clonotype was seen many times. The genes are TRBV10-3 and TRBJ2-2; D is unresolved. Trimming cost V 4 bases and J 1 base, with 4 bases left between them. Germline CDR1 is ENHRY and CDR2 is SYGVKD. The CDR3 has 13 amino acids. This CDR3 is CAISAVNTGELFF. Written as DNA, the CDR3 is TGTGCCATCAGTGCCGTGAACACCGGGGAGCTGTTTTTT.